The entry below describes one T cell receptor beta chain. Its antigen is unknown. From the 5' RACE reads, TCRdb called clonotypes with MiXCR, one entry per CDR3 protein. The data hold 340,000 or so distinct CDR3 sequences, with roughly 14% observed a single time. The source of the sample is a study of CD8 T cells in ankylosing spondylitis. The germline V gene has CDR1 SGHTA and CDR2 FQGNSA. This CDR3 has 16 amino acids. V shed 4 bases and J 0 bases; nucleotides not matched to a gene: 4. Study-wide findings and caveats: Apparently characteristic of ankylosing spondylitis blood was a TCR beta motif (roughly eight highly homologous variants). Significant enrichment of disease-linked clones was reportedly seen in matched ankylosing spondylitis synovial fluid.

The rearrangement links TRBV7-2 to TRBJ2-2; 8 bases align to TRBD2. The specimen was blood, either unsorted or a sorted T cell fraction (not recorded which). This receptor was identified in a male donor with ankylosing spondylitis or in good health (not recorded which). CDR3 DNA sequence: TGTGCCAGCAGCTCGGGGGGGTCTTCGAACACCGGGGAGCTGTTTTTT. It encodes CASSSGGSSNTGELFF.